This TCR beta chain was documented in a study of T cells in Graves' hyperthyroidism and ophthalmopathy. Across the study: Before treatment of any kind, peripheral blood was taken at initial diagnosis. General study points: Most clonotypes that expanded in the thyroid above 0.001 also showed up in blood.

The V end was cut by 1 base, the J end by 1 base, with 14 bases between. Per germline, CDR1 LNHDA and CDR2 SQIVND (reference sequence). The CDR3 runs 17 residues. Template material for amplifying TCR beta CDR3 regions consisted of RNA transcripts. The study used the HTBI primer set for a first-round RT-PCR of the TCR CDR3. TCRdb re-derived calls from the multiplex PCR reads in MiXCR, one entry per CDR3 protein. This table holds under 450,000 distinct CDR3 sequences, 15% to 19% found once. This clonotype has just a few counts. Its target is not known. This receptor was taken from a woman between 18 and 30 years old with Graves' hyperthyroidism. The sequencing input was blood. The rearrangement links TRBV19 to TRBJ1-5; the D is unclear. The CDR3 region is CASSIVRGRISNQPQHF. DNA for the CDR3: TGTGCCAGTAGTATAGTTCGGGGAAGGATAAGCAATCAGCCCCAGCATTTT.